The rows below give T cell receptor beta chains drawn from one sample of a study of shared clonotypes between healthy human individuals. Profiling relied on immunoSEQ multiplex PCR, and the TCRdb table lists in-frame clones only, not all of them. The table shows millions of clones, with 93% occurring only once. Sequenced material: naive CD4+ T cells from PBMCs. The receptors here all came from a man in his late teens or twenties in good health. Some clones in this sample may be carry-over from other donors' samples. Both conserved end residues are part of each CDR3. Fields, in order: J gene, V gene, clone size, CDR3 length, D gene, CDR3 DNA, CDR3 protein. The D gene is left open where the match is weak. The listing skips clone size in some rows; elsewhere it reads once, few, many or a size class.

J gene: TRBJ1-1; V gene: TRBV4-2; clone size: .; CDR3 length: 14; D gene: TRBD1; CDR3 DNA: TGTGCCAGCAGCCAAGAAGTACAGGGGAGTGAAGCTTTCTTT; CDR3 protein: CASSQEVQGSEAFF
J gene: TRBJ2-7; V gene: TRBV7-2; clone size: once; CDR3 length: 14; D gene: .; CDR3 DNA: TGTGCCAGCAGCTTTTCGGGTGGGAATTACGAGCAGTACTTC; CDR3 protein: CASSFSGGNYEQYF
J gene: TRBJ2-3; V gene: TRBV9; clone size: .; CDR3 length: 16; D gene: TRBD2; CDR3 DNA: TGTGCCAGCAGCGTAGGGACTAGCGGACCTACAGATACGCAGTATTTT; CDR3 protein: CASSVGTSGPTDTQYF
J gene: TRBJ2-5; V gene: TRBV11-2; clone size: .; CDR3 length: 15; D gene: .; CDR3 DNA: TGTGCCAGCAGCTTAGACCACTCGAGGCAAGAGACCCAGTACTTC; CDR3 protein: CASSLDHSRQETQYF
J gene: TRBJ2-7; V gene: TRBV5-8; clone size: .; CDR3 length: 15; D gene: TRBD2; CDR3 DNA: TGTGCCAGCAGTAGGGTAGCGGGAGGCCCCTACGAGCAGTACTTC; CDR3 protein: CASSRVAGGPYEQYF
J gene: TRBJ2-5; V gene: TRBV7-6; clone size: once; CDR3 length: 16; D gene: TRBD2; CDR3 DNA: TGTGCCAGCAGTTTTCAGCGGGAGGGCCGAGGGGGGACCCAGTACTTC; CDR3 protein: CASSFQREGRGGTQYF
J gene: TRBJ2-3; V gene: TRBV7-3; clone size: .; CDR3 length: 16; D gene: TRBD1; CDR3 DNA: TGTGCCAGCAGCACCCAGACAGGGTTTAGCACAGATACGCAGTATTTT; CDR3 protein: CASSTQTGFSTDTQYF
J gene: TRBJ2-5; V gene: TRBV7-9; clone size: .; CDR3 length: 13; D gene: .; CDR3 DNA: TGTGCCAGCAGCTTCACGGGCCAAGAGACCCAGTACTTC; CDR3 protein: CASSFTGQETQYF
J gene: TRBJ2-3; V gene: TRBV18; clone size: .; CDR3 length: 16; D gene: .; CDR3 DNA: TGTGCCAGCTCACCGGGCAGACAGGATTACACAGATACGCAGTATTTT; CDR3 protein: CASSPGRQDYTDTQYF
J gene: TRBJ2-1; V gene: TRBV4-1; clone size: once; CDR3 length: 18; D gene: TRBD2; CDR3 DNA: TGCGCCAGCAGCCAAGCATTAACTAGCGGGAGGGGTACAGATGAGCAGTTCTTC; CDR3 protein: CASSQALTSGRGTDEQFF
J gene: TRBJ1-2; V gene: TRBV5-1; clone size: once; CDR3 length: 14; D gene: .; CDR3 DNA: TGCGCCAGCAGCTTGGGCCAGTTCGACTATGGCTACACCTTC; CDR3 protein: CASSLGQFDYGYTF